The 27 T cell receptor beta chains below were found in one sample sequenced in a study of cytomegalovirus exposure and HLA in healthy donors. PCR was performed using 60 Vbeta and 13 Jbeta primers. The protocol was immunoSEQ multiplex PCR, while the TCRdb copy is restricted to in-frame clones and leaves out a portion. This table holds about 200,000 clones, roughly 80% found once. Material for sequencing was PBMCs. The receptors shown here come from a middle-aged woman in good health and CMV-seronegative.

V and J are TRBV5-1 and TRBJ1-3; D is perhaps TRBD1 (5 bases). The V end was cut by 3 bases, the J end by 4 bases, with 14 bases between. The CDR3 loop spans 15 amino acids. The V gene's germline CDR1 is SGHRS and CDR2 YFSETQ. The CDR3: CASSSGWAFGNTIYF. DNA for the CDR3: TGCGCCAGCAGCTCAGGGTGGGCCTTCGGAAACACCATATATTTT.

V gene TRBV7-9 combines with J gene TRBJ2-7, with D perhaps TRBD1 (5 bases). V lost 5 bases, J lost 1 base, and 18 bases lay in between. CDR3 size: 16 residues. Germline V gene data show CDR1 as SEHNR and CDR2 as FQNEAQ (reference sequence). The CDR3 is CASSDHRGVRSYEQYF. CDR3 bases: TGTGCCAGCAGCGATCATAGGGGCGTAAGGTCCTACGAGCAGTACTTC.

This clone showed up just a few times. The CDR3 spells CASSLSISLAVYNEQFF. Written as DNA, the CDR3 is TGTGCCAGCAGTTTATCGATAAGCCTAGCGGTTTACAATGAGCAGTTCTTC. The V and J genes are TRBV27 and TRBJ2-1; 7 bases are shared with TRBD2. This CDR3 is 17 amino acids long. Germline V gene sequence: CDR1 MNHEY, CDR2 SMNVEV (reference sequence). V lost 0 bases and J lost 4; bases outside the gene matches: 9.

The rearrangement joins TRBV7-2 to TRBJ2-3; 8 nucleotides align to TRBD1. Trimming at V came to 7 bases and at J to 2 bases, leaving 8 bases not matched to a gene. Germline CDR1 SGHTA, CDR2 FQGNSA. This CDR3 region has 15 residues. CDR3 loop: CASTRQGYLTDTQYF. The CDR3 bases are TGTGCCAGCACCCGACAGGGGTACCTCACAGATACGCAGTATTTT. The entire variable domain, with the rest obtained from reference TRBV7-2 and TRBJ2-3, is as follows: GAGVSQSPSNKVTEKGKDVELRCDPISGHTALYWYRQSLGQGLEFLIYFQGNSAPDKSGLPSDRFSAERTGGSVSTLTIQRTQQEDSAVYLCASTRQGYLTDTQYFGPGTRLTVL.

This rearrangement joins TRBV5-1 to TRBJ2-7, with 9 bases matching TRBD2. The J segment lost 12 bases and the V segment lost 2 bases, leaving 9 bases of the junction unmatched. This CDR3 has 13 residues. The germline V gene encodes CDR1 SGHRS and CDR2 YFSETQ. CDR3 protein: CASSFRTSEFAYF. CDR3 coding DNA: TGCGCCAGCAGCTTTCGGACTAGCGAGTTTGCGTACTTC.

This clone is labeled as medium-sized (0.01 to 0.1%). The chain joins TRBV9 to TRBJ2-1; TRBD2 matches 10 bases. Germline trimming cut 4 bases from V and 5 bases from J; bases unmatched to any gene: 6. The CDR3 covers 15 residues. Germline V gives CDR1 SGDLS, CDR2 YYNGEE. Written as DNA, the CDR3 is TGTGCCAGCAGCCCTGGACTAGCGGTTAACAATGAGCAGTTCTTC. Translating it yields CASSPGLAVNNEQFF. The full variable domain, rest sourced from reference TRBV9 and TRBJ2-1, is DSGVTQTPKHLITATGQRVTLRCSPRSGDLSVYWYQQSLDQGLQFLIQYYNGEERAKGNILERFSAQQFPDLHSELNLSSLELGDSALYFCASSPGLAVNNEQFFGPGTRLTVL.

The genes are TRBV6-6 and TRBJ1-5; D is possibly TRBD1 (5 bases). Germline loops: CDR1 MNHNY, CDR2 SVGAGI (reference sequence). The germline V and J ends were trimmed by 2 bases and 3 bases, with 14 bases remaining between them. This CDR3 region has 16 residues. In nucleotides, the CDR3 is TGTGCCAGCAGTTACCAGGGAAGGCGAACCAATCAGCCCCAGCATTTT. Its protein is CASSYQGRRTNQPQHF.

The V gene is TRBV6-1, the J gene TRBJ2-7; the match to TRBD1 covers 8 bases. V dropped 5 bases and J dropped 3; count of bases not matched to a gene: 9. Germline V CDR1 and CDR2: MNHNS, SASEGT. The CDR3 is 15 residues long. CDR3 residues: CASSNGQGGDYEQYF. The CDR3 nucleotides read TGTGCCAGCAGTAATGGACAGGGTGGCGACTACGAGCAGTACTTC.

The chain has TRBV7-9 and TRBJ2-2; D unclear. The CDR3 runs 12 residues. V was trimmed by 3 bases and J by 7 bases, leaving 6 bases between them. From germline, CDR1 is SEHNR and CDR2 FQNEAQ (reference sequence). The CDR3 nucleotides are TGTGCCAGCAGCTTTTTAGTCGGGGAGCTGTTTTTT. It is translated as CASSFLVGELFF.

The chain employs TRBV7-6 and TRBJ1-2; 7 bases match TRBD1. The CDR3 has 16 amino acids. CDR1 and CDR2 (germline): SGHVS, FNYEAQ. The V and J ends lost 0 bases and 4 bases, in that order; junction bases with no gene match: 8. The chain's CDR3 is CASSLASGQNVYGYTF. The CDR3 coding sequence is TGTGCCAGCAGCTTAGCGTCGGGACAGAACGTCTATGGCTACACCTTC.

The rearrangement links TRBV28 to TRBJ1-2, with TRBD1 as a possible D gene (6 bases). This CDR3 is built from 14 residues. Trimming pared 1 base from V and 4 bases from J, leaving 10 bases between. Germline V gene lookup returns CDR1 MDHEN and CDR2 SYDVKM. The CDR3 here is CASSLYTGSYGYTF. DNA of the CDR3: TGTGCCAGCAGTTTATACACAGGGAGCTATGGCTACACCTTC.

To note about this clone: This sample also contains other DNA sequences that code for the same CDR3. The chain employs TRBV5-1 and TRBJ2-7; a weak D match, TRBD1 (6 bases). This CDR3 has 14 amino acids. V lost 1 base and J 1 base, leaving 9 bases between the germline ends. In germline, CDR1 is SGHRS, CDR2 YFSETQ. CDR3 sequence (DNA): TGCGCCAGCAGCTTGCAGGGGTCGTCCTACGAGCAGTACTTC. As protein: CASSLQGSSYEQYF.

This clone was detected a few times. The gene calls are TRBV6-6 and TRBJ1-5; 8 bases agree with TRBD1. This CDR3 is 13 amino acids long. V was clipped by 10 bases and J by 9 bases; unmatched bases: 11. Looked up from germline, CDR1 is MNHNY and CDR2 is SVGAGI (reference sequence). CDR3 region: CATRTGTRLPQHF. As DNA, the CDR3 is TGTGCCACCAGGACAGGGACCCGTCTGCCCCAGCATTTT.

V and J are TRBV5-1 and TRBJ2-5; D is ambiguous. The V gene lost 0 bases and the J gene lost 3 bases, with 6 bases spanning the gap. Germline lookup yields CDR1 SGHRS and CDR2 YFSETQ. The CDR3 is 13 amino acids. The CDR3 DNA follows: TGCGCCAGCAGCTTGGTACAGAAAGAGACCCAGTACTTC. This sequence encodes CASSLVQKETQYF.

This clone was observed a handful of times. The DNA of the CDR3 is TGTGCCAGTAAATTATGGGCTAGCAGCGACAATGAGCAGTTCTTC. This encodes CASKLWASSDNEQFF. This rearrangement joins TRBV19 to TRBJ2-1, with a tentative D call TRBD2 (5 bases). The CDR3 is 15 amino acids. The germline V gene encodes CDR1 LNHDA and CDR2 SQIVND (reference sequence). The V and J ends lost 7 bases and 5 bases respectively, with 18 bases between them.

The genes are TRBV7-2 and TRBJ2-7, with D perhaps TRBD2 (5 bases). Germline lookup yields CDR1 SGHTA and CDR2 FQGNSA. This CDR3 contains 13 residues. V was shortened by 0 bases and J by 5 bases, with 8 bases between the two germline ends. CDR3 amino acids: CASSLARANEQYF. CDR3 sequence (DNA): TGTGCCAGCAGCTTAGCGCGGGCGAACGAGCAGTACTTC.

This sequence joins TRBV30 and TRBJ1-1, with TRBD1 identical over 7 bases. Per germline, CDR1 GTSNPN and CDR2 SVGIG (reference sequence). V was clipped by 0 bases and J by 0 bases; unmatched bases: 7. This CDR3 region has 16 residues. CDR3 bases: TGTGCCTGGAGTGTACAGGGGAAACTTTTGAACACTGAAGCTTTCTTT. Amino acids: CAWSVQGKLLNTEAFF.

This clone was seen only once. The chain links TRBV29-1 to TRBJ1-2; 9 bases agree with TRBD1. Germline V gene data show CDR1 as SQVTM and CDR2 as ANQGSEA. CDR3 length: 13 residues. The junction had 2 bases not matched to a gene; V was cut back by 0 bases and J by 6 bases. CDR3 bases: TGCAGCGTTGAAGACTGGACAGGGGATGGCTACACCTTC. Translation gives CSVEDWTGDGYTF. The full variable domain, its missing parts supplied by reference TRBV29-1 and TRBJ1-2, is SAVISQKPSRDICQRGTSLTIQCQVDSQVTMMFWYRQQPGQSLTLIATANQGSEATYESGFVIDKFPISRPNLTFSTLTVSNMSPEDSSIYLCSVEDWTGDGYTFGSGTRLTVV.

The chain combines TRBV18 with TRBJ1-1; 9 bases agree with TRBD1. There are 15 residues in the CDR3. The germline V gene encodes CDR1 KGHSH and CDR2 LQKENI. J was trimmed by 1 base and V by 3 bases; bases with no gene match: 3. CDR3 in DNA: TGTGCCAGCTCACCTCCACAGGGGGCGAACACTGAAGCTTTCTTT. Residues: CASSPPQGANTEAFF. Using reference TRBV18 and TRBJ1-1 for the parts outside the CDR3, the full variable domain is NAGVMQNPRHLVRRRGQEARLRCSPMKGHSHVYWYRQLPEEGLKFMVYLQKENIIDESGMPKERFSAEFPKEGPSILRIQQVVRGDSAAYFCASSPPQGANTEAFFGQGTRLTVV.

This clone was seen a few times. V gene TRBV7-2 combines with J gene TRBJ2-3; 9 positions match TRBD2. This CDR3 spans 17 amino acids. Germline V gene sequence: CDR1 SGHTA, CDR2 FQGNSA. With V trimmed by 4 bases and J by 4 bases, 12 bases remained unmatched. The CDR3: CASSSQGLALKPDTQYF. CDR3 bases: TGTGCCAGCAGCTCACAGGGACTAGCCTTAAAACCAGATACGCAGTATTTT.

The chain recombines TRBV7-2 with TRBJ2-1; 8 positions match TRBD2. Trimming took 10 bases from V and 0 from J; bases not matched to a gene: 8. Germline V gene lookup returns CDR1 SGHTA and CDR2 FQGNSA. The CDR3 length is 15 residues. CDR3 sequence reads: CATRTTSGSYNEQFF. DNA for the CDR3: TGTGCCACCAGAACAACTAGCGGCTCCTACAATGAGCAGTTCTTC.

In this sample, this clone turned up once. Compared with germline, one end of the junction differs, possibly owing to a read error. J is TRBJ2-7 and V is TRBV7-9; D is possibly TRBD2 (6 bases). The CDR3 contains 14 residues. The germline gives CDR1 SEHNR, CDR2 FQNEAQ (reference sequence). CDR3 amino acids: CSSSLTSLAYEQYF. For the CDR3, the DNA is TGTTCCAGCAGCTTAACTAGCCTAGCCTACGAGCAGTACTTC.

This chain joins TRBV2 and TRBJ2-7; 9 bases agree with TRBD1. Per the germline V gene, CDR1 is SNHLY and CDR2 is FYNNEI. The CDR3 extends over 13 amino acids. J lost 1 base, V lost 6 bases, and 1 base had no gene match. DNA of the CDR3: TGTGCCAGCAGGGACAGGGGATCCTACGAGCAGTACTTC. Encoded protein: CASRDRGSYEQYF.

The count of this clone is one. J is TRBJ2-1 and V is TRBV7-6; 16 nucleotides agree with TRBD2. CDR1 and CDR2 (germline): SGHVS, FNYEAQ. The CDR3 totals 16 residues. Trimming took 5 bases from V and 8 from J; bases not matched to a gene: 6. For the CDR3, the DNA is TGTGCCAGCAGCCGGGGACTAGCGGGAGGGTCGGATGAGCAGTTCTTC. It encodes CASSRGLAGGSDEQFF.

The chain uses TRBV29-1 and TRBJ2-7; 13 positions agree with TRBD2. Germline CDR1 reads SQVTM; CDR2 reads ANQGSEA. The CDR3 runs 14 residues. The trim removed 5 bases at V and 3 bases at J, leaving 4 bases unmatched. Written as DNA, the CDR3 is TGCAGCGTTATCGGGACTAGCGGGATCTACGAGCAGTACTTC. Amino acid sequence: CSVIGTSGIYEQYF.

The V call is TRBV7-7, the J call TRBJ2-1, with TRBD1 as a possible D gene (6 bases). The V and J ends lost 5 bases and 9 bases respectively, with 17 bases between them. Germline lookup yields CDR1 SSHAT and CDR2 FNYEAQ (reference sequence). This CDR3 comprises 14 residues. The CDR3 here is CASSLTTGFGEQFF. The CDR3 DNA reads as TGTGCCAGCAGCCTAACAACAGGGTTTGGTGAGCAGTTCTTC.

The rearrangement links TRBV7-9 to TRBJ2-5; 8 nucleotides match TRBD1. The CDR3 has 14 amino acids. With V trimmed by 5 bases and J by 5 bases, 7 bases remained unmatched. Germline V CDR1 and CDR2: SEHNR, FQNEAQ (reference sequence). The CDR3 reads CASSHSAGGETQYF. The CDR3 coding sequence is TGTGCCAGCAGCCATAGTGCAGGGGGCGAGACCCAGTACTTC.